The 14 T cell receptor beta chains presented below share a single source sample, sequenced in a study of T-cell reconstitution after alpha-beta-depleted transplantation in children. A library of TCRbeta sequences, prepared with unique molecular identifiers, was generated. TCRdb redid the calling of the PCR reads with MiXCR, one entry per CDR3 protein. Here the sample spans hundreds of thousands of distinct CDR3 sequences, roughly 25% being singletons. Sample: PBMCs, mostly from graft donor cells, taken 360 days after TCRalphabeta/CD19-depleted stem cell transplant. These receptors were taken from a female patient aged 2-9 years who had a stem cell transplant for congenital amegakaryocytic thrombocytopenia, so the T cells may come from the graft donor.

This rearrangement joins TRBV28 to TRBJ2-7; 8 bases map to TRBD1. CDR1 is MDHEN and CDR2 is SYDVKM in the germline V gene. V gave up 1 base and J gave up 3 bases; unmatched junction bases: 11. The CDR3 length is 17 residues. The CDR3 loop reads CASSLFRLRGRYYEQYF. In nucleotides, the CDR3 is TGTGCCAGCAGTTTATTTCGCCTCAGGGGGCGGTACTACGAGCAGTACTTC. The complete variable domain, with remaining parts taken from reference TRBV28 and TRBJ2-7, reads DVKVTQSSRYLVKRTGEKVFLECVQDMDHENMFWYRQDPGLGLRLIYFSYDVKMKEKGDIPEGYSVSREKKERFSLILESASTNQTSMYLCASSLFRLRGRYYEQYFGPGTRLTVT.

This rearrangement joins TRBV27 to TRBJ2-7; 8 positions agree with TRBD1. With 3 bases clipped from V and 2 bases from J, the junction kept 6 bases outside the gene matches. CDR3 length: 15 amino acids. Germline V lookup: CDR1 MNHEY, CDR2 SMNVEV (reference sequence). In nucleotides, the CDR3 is TGTGCCAGCAGTTTGGGGCCACAGGGGGCCTACGAGCAGTACTTC. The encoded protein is CASSLGPQGAYEQYF.

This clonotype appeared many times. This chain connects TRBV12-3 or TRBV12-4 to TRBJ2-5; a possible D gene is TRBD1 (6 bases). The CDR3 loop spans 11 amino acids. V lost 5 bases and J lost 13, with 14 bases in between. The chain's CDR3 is CASSQTQGLYF. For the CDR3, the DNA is TGTGCCAGCAGTCAGACACAGGGCCTGTACTTC.

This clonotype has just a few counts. The CDR3, as DNA: TGTGCCAGCCCACCACCACAGGCAATGAACACTGAAGCTTTCTTT. This encodes CASPPPQAMNTEAFF. V gene TRBV28 combines with J gene TRBJ1-1; TRBD1 might be the D (5 bases). CDR1 and CDR2 (germline): MDHEN, SYDVKM. V was clipped by 8 bases and J by 0 bases, with 16 bases between them. The CDR3 is 15 amino acids.

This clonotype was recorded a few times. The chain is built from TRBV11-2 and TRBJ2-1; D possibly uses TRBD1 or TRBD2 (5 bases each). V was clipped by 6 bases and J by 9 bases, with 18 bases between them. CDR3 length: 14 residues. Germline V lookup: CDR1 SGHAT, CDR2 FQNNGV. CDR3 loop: CASSWDARDGEQFF. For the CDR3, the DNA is TGTGCCAGCAGTTGGGACGCCCGAGACGGTGAGCAGTTCTTC.

This chain's CDR3 is CAWSEGLTYEQYF. The CDR3 bases are TGTGCCTGGAGTGAGGGTCTAACCTACGAGCAGTACTTC. The J gene is TRBJ2-7, the V gene TRBV30, with unresolved D. The CDR3 spans 13 residues. Trimming shortened V by 1 base and J by 2 bases, and 9 bases separated the two germline ends. Germline CDR1 GTSNPN, CDR2 SVGIG (reference sequence).

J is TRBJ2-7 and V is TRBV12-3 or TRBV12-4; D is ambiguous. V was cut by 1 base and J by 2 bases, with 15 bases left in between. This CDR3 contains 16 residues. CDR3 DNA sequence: TGTGCCAGCAGTTTAGAGTCCAGGCCCGGAGCCTACGAGCAGTACTTC. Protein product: CASSLESRPGAYEQYF.

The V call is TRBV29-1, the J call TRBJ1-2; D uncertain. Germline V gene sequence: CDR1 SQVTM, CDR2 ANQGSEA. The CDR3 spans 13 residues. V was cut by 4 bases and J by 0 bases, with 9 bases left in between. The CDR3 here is CSVGPGANYGYTF. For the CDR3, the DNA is TGCAGCGTTGGTCCCGGAGCTAACTATGGCTACACCTTC.

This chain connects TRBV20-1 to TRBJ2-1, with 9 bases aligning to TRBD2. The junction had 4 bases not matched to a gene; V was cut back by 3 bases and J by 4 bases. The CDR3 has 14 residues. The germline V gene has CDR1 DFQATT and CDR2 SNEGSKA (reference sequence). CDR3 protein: CSASLAGAYNEQFF. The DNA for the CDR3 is TGCAGTGCTAGCTTAGCGGGAGCTTACAATGAGCAGTTCTTC.

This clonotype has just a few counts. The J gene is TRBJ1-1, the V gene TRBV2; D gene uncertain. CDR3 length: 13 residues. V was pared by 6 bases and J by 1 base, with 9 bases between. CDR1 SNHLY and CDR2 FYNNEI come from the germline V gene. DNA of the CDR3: TGTGCCAGCAGAGGGCAGAGGAACACTGAAGCTTTCTTT. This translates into CASRGQRNTEAFF.

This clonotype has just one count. The CDR3 region is CASSRAVNTEAFF. Here the CDR3 DNA reads TGTGCCAGCAGTAGGGCAGTCAACACTGAAGCTTTCTTT. V usage is TRBV11-3 and J usage is TRBJ1-1; D is ambiguous. The V gene's germline CDR1 is SGHNT and CDR2 YENEEA. This CDR3 spans 13 amino acids. The V gene lost 6 bases and the J gene lost 2 bases, with 10 bases spanning the gap.

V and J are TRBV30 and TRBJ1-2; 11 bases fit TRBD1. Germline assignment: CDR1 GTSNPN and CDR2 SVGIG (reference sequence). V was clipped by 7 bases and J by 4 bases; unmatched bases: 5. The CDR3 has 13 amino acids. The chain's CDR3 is CAFGDRGSYGYTF. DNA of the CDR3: TGTGCCTTTGGGGACAGGGGGAGCTATGGCTACACCTTC.

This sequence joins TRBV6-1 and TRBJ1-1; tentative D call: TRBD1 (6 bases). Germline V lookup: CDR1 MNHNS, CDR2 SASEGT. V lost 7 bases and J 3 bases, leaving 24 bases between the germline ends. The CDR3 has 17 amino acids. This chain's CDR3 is CASTVTRTLPGDTEAFF. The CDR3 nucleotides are TGTGCCAGCACTGTCACCCGCACTCTCCCAGGGGACACTGAAGCTTTCTTT.

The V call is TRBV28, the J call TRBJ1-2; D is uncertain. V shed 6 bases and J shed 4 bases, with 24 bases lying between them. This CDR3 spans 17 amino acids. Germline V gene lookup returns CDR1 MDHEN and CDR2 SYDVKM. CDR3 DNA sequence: TGTGCCAGCAGACTAACGGGCCCCGAACTTGTGGGCTATGGCTACACCTTC. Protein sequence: CASRLTGPELVGYGYTF.